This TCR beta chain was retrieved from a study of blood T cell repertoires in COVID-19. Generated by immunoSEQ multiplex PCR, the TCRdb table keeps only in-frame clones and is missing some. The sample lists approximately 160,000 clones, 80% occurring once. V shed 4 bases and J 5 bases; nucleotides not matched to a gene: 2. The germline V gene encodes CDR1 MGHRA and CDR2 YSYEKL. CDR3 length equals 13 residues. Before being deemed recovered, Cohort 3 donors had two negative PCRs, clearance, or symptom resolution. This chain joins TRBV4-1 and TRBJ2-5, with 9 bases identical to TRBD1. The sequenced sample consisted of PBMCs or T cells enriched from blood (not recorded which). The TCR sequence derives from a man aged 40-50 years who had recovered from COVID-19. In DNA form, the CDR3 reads TGCGCCAGCAGCCGGGACAGGGTGGAGACCCAGTACTTC. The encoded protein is CASSRDRVETQYF.